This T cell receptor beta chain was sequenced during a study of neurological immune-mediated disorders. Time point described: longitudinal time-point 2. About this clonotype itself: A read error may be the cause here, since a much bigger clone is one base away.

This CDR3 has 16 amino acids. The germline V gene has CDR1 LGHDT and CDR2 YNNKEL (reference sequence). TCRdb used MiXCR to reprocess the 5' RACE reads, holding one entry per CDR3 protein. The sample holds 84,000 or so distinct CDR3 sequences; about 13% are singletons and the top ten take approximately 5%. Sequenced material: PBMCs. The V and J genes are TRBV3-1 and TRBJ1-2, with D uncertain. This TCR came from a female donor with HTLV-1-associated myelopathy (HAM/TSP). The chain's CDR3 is CTSSLRGGSPLGGYTF. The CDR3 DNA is TGTACCAGCAGCCTCAGAGGCGGTTCCCCATTGGGCGGCTACACCTTC.